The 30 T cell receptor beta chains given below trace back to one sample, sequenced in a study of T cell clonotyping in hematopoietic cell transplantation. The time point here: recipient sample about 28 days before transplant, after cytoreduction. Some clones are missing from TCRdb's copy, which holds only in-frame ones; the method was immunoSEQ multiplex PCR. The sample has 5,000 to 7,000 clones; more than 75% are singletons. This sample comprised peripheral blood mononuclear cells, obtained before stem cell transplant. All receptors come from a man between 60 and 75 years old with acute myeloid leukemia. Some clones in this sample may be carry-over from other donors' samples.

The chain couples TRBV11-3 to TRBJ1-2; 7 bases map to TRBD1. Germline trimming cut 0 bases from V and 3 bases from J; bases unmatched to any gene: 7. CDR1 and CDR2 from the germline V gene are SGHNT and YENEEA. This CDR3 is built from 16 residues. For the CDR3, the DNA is TGTGCCAGCAGCTTAGACAGGGGGTTTGTCTACTATGGCTACACCTTC. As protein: CASSLDRGFVYYGYTF.

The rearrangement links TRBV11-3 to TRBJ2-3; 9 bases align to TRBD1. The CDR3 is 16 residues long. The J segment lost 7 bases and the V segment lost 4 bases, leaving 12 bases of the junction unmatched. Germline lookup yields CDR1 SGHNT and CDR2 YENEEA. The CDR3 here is CASSSSGTGIVNTQYF. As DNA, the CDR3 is TGTGCCAGCAGCTCCTCCGGGACAGGGATTGTAAATACGCAGTATTTT.

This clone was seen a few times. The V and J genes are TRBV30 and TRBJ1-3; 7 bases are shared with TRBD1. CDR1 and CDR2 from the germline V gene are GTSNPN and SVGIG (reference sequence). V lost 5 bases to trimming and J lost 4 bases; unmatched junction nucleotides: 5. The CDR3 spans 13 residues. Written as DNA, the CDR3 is TGTGCCTGGCCCGACAGGGTAGGAAACACCATATATTTT. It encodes CAWPDRVGNTIYF.

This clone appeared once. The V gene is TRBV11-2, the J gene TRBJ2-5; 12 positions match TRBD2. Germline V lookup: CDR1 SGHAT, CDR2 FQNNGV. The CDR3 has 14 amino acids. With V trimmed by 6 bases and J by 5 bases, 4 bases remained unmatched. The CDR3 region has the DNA TGTGCCAGCAGACCCGGGACTAGCGGGGAGACCCAGTACTTC. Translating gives CASRPGTSGETQYF.

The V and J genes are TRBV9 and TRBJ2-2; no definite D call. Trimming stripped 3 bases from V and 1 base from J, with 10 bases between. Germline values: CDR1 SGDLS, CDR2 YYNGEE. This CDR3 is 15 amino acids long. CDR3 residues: CASSAYGQNTGELFF. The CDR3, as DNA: TGTGCCAGCAGCGCGTACGGCCAGAACACCGGGGAGCTGTTTTTT.

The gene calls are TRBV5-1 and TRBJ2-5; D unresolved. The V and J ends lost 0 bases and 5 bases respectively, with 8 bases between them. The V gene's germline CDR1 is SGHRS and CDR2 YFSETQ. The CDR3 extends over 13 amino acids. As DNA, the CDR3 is TGCGCCAGCAGCTTGGCCCAGTCGGAGACCCAGTACTTC. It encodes CASSLAQSETQYF.

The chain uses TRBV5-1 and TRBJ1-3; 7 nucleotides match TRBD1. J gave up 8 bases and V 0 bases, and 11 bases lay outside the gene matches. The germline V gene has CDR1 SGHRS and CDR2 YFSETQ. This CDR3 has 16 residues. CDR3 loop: CASSLDATGEGDTIYF. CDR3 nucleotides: TGCGCCAGCAGCTTGGACGCCACAGGGGAAGGAGACACCATATATTTT.

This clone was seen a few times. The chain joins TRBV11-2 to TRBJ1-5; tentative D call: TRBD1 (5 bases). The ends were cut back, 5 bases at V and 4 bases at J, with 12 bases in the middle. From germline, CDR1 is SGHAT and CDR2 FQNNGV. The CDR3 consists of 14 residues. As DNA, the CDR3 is TGTGCCAGCAGCCCTCCGGGGCTAAATCAGCCCCAGCATTTT. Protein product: CASSPPGLNQPQHF.

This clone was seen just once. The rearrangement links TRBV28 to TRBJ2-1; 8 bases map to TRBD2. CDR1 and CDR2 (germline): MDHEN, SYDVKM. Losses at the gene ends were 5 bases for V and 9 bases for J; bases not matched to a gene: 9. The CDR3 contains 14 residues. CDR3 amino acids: CASSGGTRGGEQFF. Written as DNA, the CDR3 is TGTGCCAGCAGTGGCGGGACTAGAGGGGGTGAGCAGTTCTTC. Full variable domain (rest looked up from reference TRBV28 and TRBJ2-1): DVKVTQSSRYLVKRTGEKVFLECVQDMDHENMFWYRQDPGLGLRLIYFSYDVKMKEKGDIPEGYSVSREKKERFSLILESASTNQTSMYLCASSGGTRGGEQFFGPGTRLTVL.

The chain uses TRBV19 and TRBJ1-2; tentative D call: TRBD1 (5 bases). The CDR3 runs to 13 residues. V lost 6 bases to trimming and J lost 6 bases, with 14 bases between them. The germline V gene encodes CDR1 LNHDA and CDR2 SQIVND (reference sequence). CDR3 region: CASSLGQGDGYTF. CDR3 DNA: TGTGCCAGTAGCCTTGGGCAGGGAGATGGCTACACCTTC.

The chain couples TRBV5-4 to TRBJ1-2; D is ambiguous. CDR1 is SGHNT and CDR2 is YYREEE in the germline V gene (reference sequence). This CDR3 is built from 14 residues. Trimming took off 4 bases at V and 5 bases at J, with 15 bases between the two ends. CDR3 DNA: TGTGCCAGCAGCGGCCCTGGTGAACAGTATGGCTACACCTTC. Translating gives CASSGPGEQYGYTF.

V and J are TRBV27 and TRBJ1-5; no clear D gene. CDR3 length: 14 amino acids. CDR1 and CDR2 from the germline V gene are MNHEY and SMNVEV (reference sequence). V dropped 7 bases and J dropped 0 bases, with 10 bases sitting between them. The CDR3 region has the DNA TGTGCCAGCAAGGAAATCGATAGCAATCAGCCCCAGCATTTT. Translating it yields CASKEIDSNQPQHF.

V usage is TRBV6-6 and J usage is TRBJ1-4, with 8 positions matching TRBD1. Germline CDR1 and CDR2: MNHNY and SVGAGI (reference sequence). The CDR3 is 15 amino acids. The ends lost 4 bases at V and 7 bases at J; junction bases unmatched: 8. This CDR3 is CASSSSGGGGEKLFF. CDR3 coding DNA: TGTGCCAGCAGTTCGTCAGGGGGCGGGGGTGAAAAACTGTTTTTT.

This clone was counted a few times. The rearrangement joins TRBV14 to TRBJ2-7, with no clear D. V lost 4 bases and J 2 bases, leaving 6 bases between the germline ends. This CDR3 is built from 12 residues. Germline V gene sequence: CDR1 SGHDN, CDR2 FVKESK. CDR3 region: CASSLSTYEQYF. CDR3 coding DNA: TGTGCCAGCAGCCTTAGCACCTACGAGCAGTACTTC.

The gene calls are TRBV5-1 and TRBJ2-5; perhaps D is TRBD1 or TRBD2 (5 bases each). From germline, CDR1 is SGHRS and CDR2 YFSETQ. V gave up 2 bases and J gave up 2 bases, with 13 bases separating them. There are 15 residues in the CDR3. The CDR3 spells CASSLAGTEQETQYF. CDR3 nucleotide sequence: TGCGCCAGCAGCTTAGCCGGGACGGAACAAGAGACCCAGTACTTC.

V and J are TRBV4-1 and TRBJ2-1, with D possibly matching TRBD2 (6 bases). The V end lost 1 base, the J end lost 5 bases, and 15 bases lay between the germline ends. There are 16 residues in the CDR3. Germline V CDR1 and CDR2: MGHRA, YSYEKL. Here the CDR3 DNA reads TGCGCCAGCAGCCAAGTAGGTGGGAGGAGGGACAATGAGCAGTTCTTC. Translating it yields CASSQVGGRRDNEQFF.

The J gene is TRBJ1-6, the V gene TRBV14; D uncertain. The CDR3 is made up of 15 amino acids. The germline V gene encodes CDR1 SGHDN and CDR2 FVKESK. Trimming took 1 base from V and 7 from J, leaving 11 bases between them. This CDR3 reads CASSQVRSPNSPLHF. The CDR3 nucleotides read TGTGCCAGCAGCCAAGTCCGCAGTCCCAATTCACCCCTCCACTTT.

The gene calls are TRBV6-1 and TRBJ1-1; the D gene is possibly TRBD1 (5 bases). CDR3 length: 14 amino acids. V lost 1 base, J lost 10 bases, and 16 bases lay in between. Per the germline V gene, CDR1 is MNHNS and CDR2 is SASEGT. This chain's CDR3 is CASSEGDLRRVAFF. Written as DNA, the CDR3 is TGTGCCAGCAGTGAAGGGGACTTGCGGCGGGTAGCTTTCTTT.

CDR3 amino acids: CASSASGIETQYF. CDR3 coding DNA: TGTGCCAGCAGTGCGAGCGGGATAGAGACCCAGTACTTC. The rearrangement joins TRBV2 to TRBJ2-5; 7 positions agree with TRBD2. The ends lost 4 bases at V and 4 bases at J; junction bases unmatched: 3. The length of the CDR3 is 13 residues. CDR1 and CDR2 (germline): SNHLY, FYNNEI.

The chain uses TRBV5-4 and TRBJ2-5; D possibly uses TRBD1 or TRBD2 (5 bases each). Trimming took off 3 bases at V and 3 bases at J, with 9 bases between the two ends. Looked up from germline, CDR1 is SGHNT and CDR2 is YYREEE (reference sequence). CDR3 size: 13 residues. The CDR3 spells CASSSVGEETQYF. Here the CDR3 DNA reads TGTGCCAGCAGCTCGGTGGGGGAAGAGACCCAGTACTTC.

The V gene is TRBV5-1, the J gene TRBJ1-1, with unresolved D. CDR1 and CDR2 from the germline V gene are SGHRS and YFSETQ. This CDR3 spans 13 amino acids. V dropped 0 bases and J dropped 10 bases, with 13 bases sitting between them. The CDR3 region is CASSLEPRIGAFF. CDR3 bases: TGCGCCAGCAGCTTGGAGCCGAGGATAGGAGCTTTCTTT.

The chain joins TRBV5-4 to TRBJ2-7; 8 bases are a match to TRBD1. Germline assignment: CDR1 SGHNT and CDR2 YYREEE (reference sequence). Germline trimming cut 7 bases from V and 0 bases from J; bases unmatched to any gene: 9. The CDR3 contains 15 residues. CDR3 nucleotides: TGTGCCAGCGGGGACGGAGGGACAGGCTCCTACGAGCAGTACTTC. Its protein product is CASGDGGTGSYEQYF.

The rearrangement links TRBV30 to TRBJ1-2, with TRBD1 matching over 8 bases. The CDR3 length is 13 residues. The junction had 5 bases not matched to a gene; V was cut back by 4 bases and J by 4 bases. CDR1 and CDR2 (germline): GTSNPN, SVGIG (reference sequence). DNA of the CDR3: TGTGCCTGGAACCGGGACAGGCCCTATGGCTACACCTTC. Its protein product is CAWNRDRPYGYTF.

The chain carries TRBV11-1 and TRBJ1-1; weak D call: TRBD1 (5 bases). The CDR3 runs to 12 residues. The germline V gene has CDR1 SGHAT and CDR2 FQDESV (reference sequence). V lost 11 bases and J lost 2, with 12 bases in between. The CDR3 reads CARGWGNTEAFF. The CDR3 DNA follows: TGTGCCCGGGGGTGGGGAAACACTGAAGCTTTCTTT.

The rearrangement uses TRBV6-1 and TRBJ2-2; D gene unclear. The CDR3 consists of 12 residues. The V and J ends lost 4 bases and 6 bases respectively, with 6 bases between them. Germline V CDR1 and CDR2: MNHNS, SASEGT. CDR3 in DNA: TGTGCCAGCAGTGCTTGGGCCGGGGAGCTGTTTTTT. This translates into CASSAWAGELFF.

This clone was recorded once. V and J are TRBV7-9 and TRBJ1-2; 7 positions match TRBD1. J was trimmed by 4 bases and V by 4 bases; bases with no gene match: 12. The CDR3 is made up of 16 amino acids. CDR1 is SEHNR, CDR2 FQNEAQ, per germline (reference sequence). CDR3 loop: CASSSLSRDSRYGYTF. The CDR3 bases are TGTGCCAGCAGCTCCCTTTCCCGGGACAGTCGCTATGGCTACACCTTC.

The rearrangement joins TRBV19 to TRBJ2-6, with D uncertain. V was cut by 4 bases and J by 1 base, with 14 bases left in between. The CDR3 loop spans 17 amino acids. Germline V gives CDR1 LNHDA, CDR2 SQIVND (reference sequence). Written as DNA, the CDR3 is TGTGCCAGTAGTAGCCCCTTACGGTGGTCTGGGGCCAACGTCCTGACTTTC. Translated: CASSSPLRWSGANVLTF.

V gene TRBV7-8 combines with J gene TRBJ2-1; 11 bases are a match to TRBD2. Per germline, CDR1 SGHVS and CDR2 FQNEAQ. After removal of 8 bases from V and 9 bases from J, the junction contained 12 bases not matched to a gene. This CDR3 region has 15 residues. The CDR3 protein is CASLMGASGRTEQFF. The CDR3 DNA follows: TGTGCCAGCCTCATGGGGGCTAGCGGGAGGACTGAGCAGTTCTTC.

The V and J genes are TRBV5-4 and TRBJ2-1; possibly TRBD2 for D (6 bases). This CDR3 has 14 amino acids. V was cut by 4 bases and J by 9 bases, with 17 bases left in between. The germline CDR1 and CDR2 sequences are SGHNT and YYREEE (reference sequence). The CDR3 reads CASSARDSGGEQFF. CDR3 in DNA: TGTGCCAGCAGCGCGCGGGACTCCGGGGGTGAGCAGTTCTTC.

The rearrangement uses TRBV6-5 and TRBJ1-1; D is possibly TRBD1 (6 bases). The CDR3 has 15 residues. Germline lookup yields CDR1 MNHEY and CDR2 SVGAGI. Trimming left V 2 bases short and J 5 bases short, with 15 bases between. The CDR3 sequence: CASSYLSGESTEAFF. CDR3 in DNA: TGTGCCAGCAGTTACCTCTCAGGGGAGAGTACTGAAGCTTTCTTT.